These T cell receptor beta chains were read from a single sample in a study of blood T cell repertoires in COVID-19. The table came from immunoSEQ multiplex PCR; TCRdb's copy has only in-frame clones and leaves some out. The data hold roughly 74,000 clones, with roughly 90% observed a single time. Sequencing used PBMCs or T cells enriched from blood (not recorded which). These TCRs come from a woman between 45 and 60 years old with acute COVID-19. Each CDR3 is given with its conserved first and last residue. Each record gives: D gene, V gene, J gene, clone size, CDR3 DNA, CDR3 protein. D genes are given only for firm matches. Clone size is given for some rows only: seen once, a few or many times, or a class if the clone is expanded.

>TRBD1|TRBV12-5|TRBJ2-1|-
TGTGCTAGTGGTTTGGCTCGGGACAGGTACAATGAGCAGTTCTTC
CASGLARDRYNEQFF
>-|TRBV15|TRBJ2-1|-
TGTGCCACCAGCCGGGAACGACTAGTGAACAATGAGCAGTTCTTC
CATSRERLVNNEQFF
>TRBD1|TRBV5-8|TRBJ2-1|-
TGTGCCAGCAGGATCGACAGGGATTCGATAGTCTACAATGAGCAGTTCTTC
CASRIDRDSIVYNEQFF
>TRBD1|TRBV6-5|TRBJ1-1|-
TGTGCCAGCAGGAGACAGGGAATGAACACTGAAGCTTTCTTT
CASRRQGMNTEAFF
>TRBD1|TRBV7-9|TRBJ1-5|-
TGTGCCAGCAGCCGGACAGGGGTGGGCAATCAGCCCCAGCATTTT
CASSRTGVGNQPQHF
>-|TRBV7-2|TRBJ1-3|once
TGTGCCAGCAGCGGGACTGTCTCTGGAAACACCATATATTTT
CASSGTVSGNTIYF
>-|TRBV6-1|TRBJ2-1|-
TGTGCCAGCAGTGAATTCCAGGGGATGGTAAACAATGAGCAGTTCTTC
CASSEFQGMVNNEQFF
>TRBD2|TRBV4-2|TRBJ2-1|-
TGTGCCAGCAGCCAAGAACTAGCGGGATCAATTGCGGACAATGAGCAGTTCTTC
CASSQELAGSIADNEQFF
>-|TRBV7-9|TRBJ2-4|-
TGTGCCAGCAGCCCAGGGGAAGGGGCAGCCAAAAACATTCAGTACTTC
CASSPGEGAAKNIQYF
>-|TRBV6-1|TRBJ1-1|-
TGTGCCAGCAGTGAAGAAGGGGACACTGAAGCTTTCTTT
CASSEEGDTEAFF
>-|TRBV18|TRBJ2-5|once
TGTGCCAGCTCACCCCAGGGGCTCCAAGAGACCCAGTACTTC
CASSPQGLQETQYF
>-|TRBV19|TRBJ1-2|once
TGTGCCAGTACACAGGGTTTTTCAAACTATGGCTACACCTTC
CASTQGFSNYGYTF
>-|TRBV12-3/TRBV12-4|TRBJ2-7|-
TGTGCCAGCAGTGTTGACAGCACCTACGAGCAGTACTTC
CASSVDSTYEQYF
>-|TRBV29-1|TRBJ2-3|few
TGCAGCGTTGAAGATCGGTTCTCTGCTAGCACAGATACGCAGTATTTT
CSVEDRFSASTDTQYF
>-|TRBV4-3|TRBJ1-4|once
TGCGCCAGCAGCCAAGAGCGGATTAATGAAAAACTGTTTTTT
CASSQERINEKLFF
>TRBD2|TRBV4-1|TRBJ2-7|once
TGCGCCAGCAGCCTCGTAGCGGGATTGGCCTACGAGCAGTACTTC
CASSLVAGLAYEQYF
>-|TRBV10-3|TRBJ2-4|-
TGTGCCATCAGCTGGGACTCTAAAAACATTCAGTACTTC
CAISWDSKNIQYF
>TRBD1|TRBV7-6|TRBJ2-1|-
TGTGCCAGCAGCATCCGGGACAGGGTTTTCGATGAGCAGTTCTTC
CASSIRDRVFDEQFF
>TRBD1|TRBV7-8|TRBJ1-6|-
TGTGCCAGCAGCTTAGAGGGGACAGGGATGTCACCCCTCCACTTT
CASSLEGTGMSPLHF
>TRBD2|TRBV9|TRBJ2-5|-
TGTGCCAGCAGCCATAGCGGGAGCCGACAAGAGACCCAGTACTTC
CASSHSGSRQETQYF
>-|TRBV10-3|TRBJ1-1|-
TGTGCCATCAGTCCCACAGCCATGAACACTGAAGCTTTCTTT
CAISPTAMNTEAFF
>TRBD2|TRBV9|TRBJ2-5|-
TGTGCCAGCAGCGTAGGAAGTAGCGGGACGTCGCCCCGGGAGACCCAGTACTTC
CASSVGSSGTSPRETQYF
>TRBD2|TRBV11-2|TRBJ2-5|-
TGTGCCACCCGGGGGGGTGGGGAGACCCAGTACTTC
CATRGGGETQYF
>TRBD2|TRBV29-1|TRBJ2-5|once
TGCAGCGCACGCGGGGGGGGGCAAGAGACCCAGTACTTC
CSARGGGQETQYF
>-|TRBV27|TRBJ2-5|-
TGTGCCAGCGCAAGGACTAGCAGGGGGGAATGGGGAGAGACCCAGTACTTC
CASARTSRGEWGETQYF
>TRBD2|TRBV10-3|TRBJ2-2|-
TGTGCCATCAGTGTTTCCAGCGGGACCCCCGCGAACACCGGGGAGCTGTTTTTT
CAISVSSGTPANTGELFF
>TRBD1|TRBV10-2|TRBJ1-5|-
TGCGCCAGCAGTCTCGGACAGGGAAGCAATCAGCCCCAGCATTTT
CASSLGQGSNQPQHF
>-|TRBV6-5|TRBJ1-1|-
TGTGCCAGCAGCCCGGGGGGTTTAGTAGCTTTCTTT
CASSPGGLVAFF
>-|TRBV10-3|TRBJ2-1|-
TGTGCCATCAGTGAGAGGAGCCCGAGCTCCTACAATGAGCAGTTCTTC
CAISERSPSSYNEQFF